These T cell receptor beta chains were read from a single sample in a study of control samples from healthy donors and cancer patients. TCRdb keeps only in-frame clones here, not all; method: immunoSEQ multiplex PCR. This table holds about 150,000 clones, about 94% found once. Sequenced: blood. Receptors were obtained from a man in his forties in good health. Each CDR3 is given with its conserved first and last residue. D genes are given only for firm matches. Clone size appears in some rows only: once, few, many, or a class for an expanded clone.

TRBV10-2,NA,TRBJ2-7,once,TGCGCCAGCAGTGTACAGGAATACGAGCAGTACTTC,CASSVQEYEQYF
TRBV7-2,TRBD1,TRBJ1-2,NA,TGTGCCAGCAGCTTAGATTTGGGACAGCGCTATGGCTACACCTTC,CASSLDLGQRYGYTF
TRBV9,NA,TRBJ1-2,few,TGTGCCAGCAGCGTAGCGCCACGTCATGGCTACACCTTC,CASSVAPRHGYTF
TRBV11-2,NA,TRBJ2-1,NA,TGTGCCAGCAGCACCGTGAATGAGCAGTTCTTC,CASSTVNEQFF
TRBV7-9,NA,TRBJ1-2,NA,TGTGCCAGCAGCTTAGTGGGCAGAACCTCCTATGGCTACACCTTC,CASSLVGRTSYGYTF
TRBV30,TRBD1,TRBJ1-6,NA,TGTGCCTGGAGGGGGACAGCCAATAATTCACCCCTCCACTTT,CAWRGTANNSPLHF
TRBV6-6,NA,TRBJ1-1,NA,TGTGCCAGCACTCGGGGGGGGAACACTGAAGCTTTCTTT,CASTRGGNTEAFF
TRBV6-1,NA,TRBJ2-2,NA,TGTGCCAGCAGTGAAGTGGGTGGGGGGAACACCGGGGAGCTGTTTTTT,CASSEVGGGNTGELFF
TRBV28,TRBD2,TRBJ2-3,NA,TGTGCCAGCAGTTTAAGGTACGGGGGGTACGGCACAGATACGCAGTATTTT,CASSLRYGGYGTDTQYF
TRBV6-1,NA,TRBJ2-3,NA,TGTGCCAGCAGTGAAAGACTAGTTGGTATAGATACGCAGTATTTT,CASSERLVGIDTQYF
TRBV28,NA,TRBJ2-7,NA,TGTGCCAGCTCTACCGAGTACGAGCGGTACTTC,CASSTEYERYF
TRBV5-1,NA,TRBJ1-2,NA,TGCGCCAGCAGCTTGGGGGGTAACTATGGCTACACCTTC,CASSLGGNYGYTF
TRBV28,NA,TRBJ1-1,NA,TGTGCCAGCAGATACAGGGTGGGCACTGAAGCTTTCTTT,CASRYRVGTEAFF
TRBV10-3,NA,TRBJ1-1,NA,TGTGCCATCAGTGACCCCCCGGAGCGGGGGGCGCGGGCTGAAGCTTTCTTT,CAISDPPERGARAEAFF
TRBV5-1,NA,TRBJ1-5,NA,TGCGCCAGCAGCTCGGATGTCAATCAGCCCCAGCATTTT,CASSSDVNQPQHF